One and the same sample provided the 20 T cell receptor beta chains below, sequenced in a study of cytomegalovirus exposure and HLA in healthy donors. It was with 60 Vbeta and 13 Jbeta primers that the PCR ran. Here immunoSEQ multiplex PCR was the method, and the copy in TCRdb shows in-frame clones only, minus some. The table shows some 130,000 clones, with around 72% occurring only once. The sequencing sample was made of PBMCs. These receptor sequences come from a woman between 40 and 50 years old in good health and CMV-seronegative.

This sequence joins TRBV5-5 and TRBJ2-7; D might be TRBD2 (5 bases). Germline V lookup: CDR1 SGHKS, CDR2 YYEKEE (reference sequence). The length of the CDR3 is 14 residues. Deletions cut 0 bases from V and 0 bases from J, with 7 bases between. CDR3 region: CASSLVASSYEQYF. The CDR3 bases are TGTGCCAGCAGCTTGGTAGCGAGCTCCTACGAGCAGTACTTC.

V is TRBV25-1 and J is TRBJ2-5, with D perhaps TRBD1 (6 bases). The J call may be wrong; the DNA end is better matched by TRBJ2-7. The CDR3 is 14 amino acids. Germline lookup yields CDR1 MGHDK and CDR2 SYGVNS. The DNA for the CDR3 is TGTGCCAGCAGTCGAAAGGGCGAGGGGGACGAGCAGTACTTC. Translated: CASSRKGEGDEQYF.

The gene calls are TRBV28 and TRBJ2-7; TRBD2 might be the D (5 bases). The germline V gene encodes CDR1 MDHEN and CDR2 SYDVKM. Trimming cost V 8 bases and J 3 bases, with 11 bases left between them. This CDR3 is built from 12 residues. CDR3 DNA sequence: TGTGCCAGCGGGGAGATAGGCTACGAGCAGTACTTC. Translating it yields CASGEIGYEQYF.

The chain links TRBV7-2 to TRBJ2-3; a possible D gene is TRBD2 (5 bases). The V gene's germline CDR1 is SGHTA and CDR2 FQGNSA. This CDR3 comprises 15 residues. The V and J ends lost 1 base and 3 bases respectively, with 11 bases between them. The CDR3 region has the DNA TGTGCCAGCAGCTTAGGGGGAGTCAGGACAGATACGCAGTATTTT. It is translated as CASSLGGVRTDTQYF.

The table lists this clone with a count of one. The chain carries TRBV7-9 and TRBJ1-1, with D perhaps matching TRBD1 (5 bases). Germline loops: CDR1 SEHNR, CDR2 FQNEAQ (reference sequence). The V end was cut by 2 bases, the J end by 10 bases, with 11 bases between. The CDR3 covers 12 residues. CDR3 in amino acids: CASSLSAGGAFF. The DNA of the CDR3 is TGTGCCAGCAGCTTATCCGCCGGGGGAGCTTTCTTT. Using reference TRBV7-9 and TRBJ1-1 for the parts outside the CDR3, the full variable domain is DTGVSQNPRHKITKRGQNVTFRCDPISEHNRLYWYRQTLGQGPEFLTYFQNEAQLEKSRLLSDRFSAERPKGSFSTLEIQRTEQGDSAMYLCASSLSAGGAFFGQGTRLTVV.

V and J are TRBV30 and TRBJ1-2, with D perhaps matching TRBD1 (5 bases). CDR3 size: 12 residues. Germline CDR1 GTSNPN, CDR2 SVGIG (reference sequence). Trimming took off 0 bases at V and 8 bases at J, with 10 bases between the two ends. This CDR3 reads CAWSVGGMGYTF. The DNA of the CDR3 is TGTGCCTGGAGTGTGGGGGGGATGGGCTACACCTTC.

This chain joins TRBV29-1 and TRBJ2-1; 9 bases are shared with TRBD2. V was pared by 7 bases and J by 2 bases, with 3 bases of the junction left unmatched. The CDR3 spans 13 residues. Looked up from germline, CDR1 is SQVTM and CDR2 is ANQGSEA. This CDR3 reads CSGGGGTYNEQFF. As DNA, the CDR3 is TGCAGCGGCGGGGGGGGCACCTACAATGAGCAGTTCTTC.

This rearrangement joins TRBV7-3 to TRBJ2-1; 12 bases are shared with TRBD2. J lost 3 bases, V lost 5 bases, and 11 bases had no gene match. Germline V lookup: CDR1 SGHTA, CDR2 FQGTGA. The CDR3 runs 18 residues. Written as DNA, the CDR3 is TGTGCCAGCAGCCGCTCAACGGGACTAGCGGGCTTCTACAATGAGCAGTTCTTC. Amino acid sequence: CASSRSTGLAGFYNEQFF.

This chain uses TRBV23-1 with TRBJ1-1, with D perhaps TRBD1 (5 bases). TRBV23-1 is an open reading frame whose function is uncertain. V was clipped by 0 bases and J by 9 bases, with 8 bases between them. The CDR3 runs 12 residues. CDR3: CASSQSRGKAFF. The DNA of the CDR3 is TGCGCCAGCAGTCAATCAAGGGGTAAAGCTTTCTTT.

The genes are TRBV6-6 and TRBJ1-1; D is ambiguous. CDR1 and CDR2 from the germline V gene are MNHNY and SVGAGI (reference sequence). The CDR3 is made up of 11 amino acids. V dropped 4 bases and J dropped 7 bases, with 7 bases sitting between them. The CDR3 sequence is CASSFLGEAFF. CDR3 nucleotide sequence: TGTGCCAGCAGTTTCCTCGGTGAAGCTTTCTTT.

The CDR3 DNA sequence: TGTGCCAGCAGCGAGGGTCGGACAGGCGGAGCGAACACCGGGGAGCTGTTTTTT. Its protein product is CASSEGRTGGANTGELFF. V usage is TRBV9 and J usage is TRBJ2-2; TRBD1 matches at 7 bases. The CDR3 sequence is 18 residues long. V trimming: 3 bases; J trimming: 0 bases; junction bases outside the gene matches: 11. Germline V gene lookup returns CDR1 SGDLS and CDR2 YYNGEE.

This chain links TRBV7-9 with TRBJ1-2; D not certain. Germline-derived CDR1 and CDR2 are SEHNR and FQNEAQ (reference sequence). This CDR3 has 14 residues. The V and J ends lost 7 bases and 7 bases respectively, with 19 bases between them. CDR3 amino acids: CASTSPRVRGGYTF. The CDR3 DNA sequence: TGTGCCAGCACCTCCCCCAGAGTCCGGGGTGGCTACACCTTC.

The chain combines TRBV4-2 with TRBJ1-6; TRBD1 is a possible D gene (6 bases). This CDR3 is built from 16 residues. The V gene's germline CDR1 is LGHNA and CDR2 YNFKEQ. V lost 0 bases, J lost 7 bases, and 13 bases lay in between. The DNA of the CDR3 is TGTGCCAGCAGCCAAGAAGCCGGGGGGGCCAATTCACCCCTCCACTTT. Its protein is CASSQEAGGANSPLHF.

The chain is built from TRBV18 and TRBJ2-3; D might be TRBD2 (5 bases). The germline V gene has CDR1 KGHSH and CDR2 LQKENI. V was cut by 1 base and J by 1 base, with 12 bases left in between. This CDR3 contains 16 residues. CDR3 amino acids: CASSPQFGLGTDTQYF. For the CDR3, the DNA is TGTGCCAGCTCACCACAGTTTGGACTCGGCACAGATACGCAGTATTTT. Based on the CDR3 plus reference TRBV18 and TRBJ2-3, the full variable domain is NAGVMQNPRHLVRRRGQEARLRCSPMKGHSHVYWYRQLPEEGLKFMVYLQKENIIDESGMPKERFSAEFPKEGPSILRIQQVVRGDSAAYFCASSPQFGLGTDTQYFGPGTRLTVL.

The rearrangement links TRBV28 to TRBJ2-7; 7 bases are a match to TRBD1. V shed 3 bases and J 6 bases; nucleotides not matched to a gene: 14. CDR1 is MDHEN, CDR2 SYDVKM, per germline. CDR3 length equals 16 residues. As DNA, the CDR3 is TGTGCCAGCAGTTTTTTAAGTCAGGGGGTAGACGGCGAGCAGTACTTC. Amino acids: CASSFLSQGVDGEQYF.

The chain links TRBV29-1 to TRBJ2-3; TRBD2 matches at 13 bases. Germline CDR1 SQVTM, CDR2 ANQGSEA. Trimming removed 6 bases from V and 9 bases from J; junction bases left unmatched: 3. The CDR3 runs 12 residues. This chain's CDR3 is CSVRTSGSTQYF. The DNA for the CDR3 is TGCAGCGTGAGGACTAGCGGGAGCACGCAGTATTTT.

The CDR3 loop reads CASSGPGGGEDYGYTF. The CDR3 DNA is TGTGCCAGCAGCGGCCCGGGGGGGGGCGAGGACTATGGCTACACCTTC. The chain is built from TRBV7-2 and TRBJ1-2; D is possibly TRBD1 (6 bases). Germline V CDR1 and CDR2: SGHTA, FQGNSA. With 5 bases removed from V and 3 bases from J, the gap between germline ends came to 19 bases. The CDR3 spans 16 residues.

The chain carries TRBV5-1 and TRBJ2-4; 7 bases map to TRBD1. The junction had 12 bases not matched to a gene; V was cut back by 3 bases and J by 6 bases. The CDR3 has 16 residues. Per the germline V gene, CDR1 is SGHRS and CDR2 is YFSETQ. The CDR3 sequence is CASSSRGQAGANIQYF. The DNA for the CDR3 is TGCGCCAGCAGCTCCCGAGGACAGGCAGGTGCAAACATTCAGTACTTC. Complete variable domain (other parts from reference TRBV5-1 and TRBJ2-4): KAGVTQTPRYLIKTRGQQVTLSCSPISGHRSVSWYQQTPGQGLQFLFEYFSETQRNKGNFPGRFSGRQFSNSRSEMNVSTLELGDSALYLCASSSRGQAGANIQYFGAGTRLSVL.

The DNA of the CDR3 is TGTGCCAGCAGTCATCGGGGACAGGGGCCAGATACGCAGTATTTT. Its protein product is CASSHRGQGPDTQYF. The V call is TRBV2, the J call TRBJ2-3, with 10 bases lining up with TRBD1. This CDR3 region has 15 residues. V gave up 5 bases and J gave up 4 bases; unmatched junction bases: 6. CDR1 and CDR2 (germline): SNHLY, FYNNEI.

The chain is built from TRBV5-5 and TRBJ2-7; D perhaps matches TRBD1 (6 bases). This CDR3 has 14 amino acids. Germline lookup yields CDR1 SGHKS and CDR2 YYEKEE (reference sequence). V gave up 2 bases and J gave up 6 bases, with 15 bases separating them. Here the CDR3 DNA reads TGTGCCAGCAGCTTTTCGGCAGGGGCCGGCGAGCAGTACTTC. Translated, it gives CASSFSAGAGEQYF.